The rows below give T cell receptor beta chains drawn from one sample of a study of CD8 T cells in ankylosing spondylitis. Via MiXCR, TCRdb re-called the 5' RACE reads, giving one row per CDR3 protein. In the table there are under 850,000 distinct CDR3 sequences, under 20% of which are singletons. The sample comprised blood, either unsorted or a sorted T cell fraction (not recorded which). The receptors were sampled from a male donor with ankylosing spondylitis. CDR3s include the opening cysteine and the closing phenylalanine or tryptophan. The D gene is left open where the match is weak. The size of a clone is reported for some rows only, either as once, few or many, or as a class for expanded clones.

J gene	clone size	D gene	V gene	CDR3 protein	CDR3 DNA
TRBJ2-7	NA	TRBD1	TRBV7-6	CASSTGTASYEQYF	TGTGCCAGCAGCACGGGGACAGCGTCCTACGAGCAGTACTTC
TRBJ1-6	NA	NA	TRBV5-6	CASSFDRFLSPLHF	TGTGCCAGCAGCTTCGACAGGTTTTTGTCACCCCTCCACTTT
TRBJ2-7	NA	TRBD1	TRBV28	CASRETGGIYEQYF	TGTGCCAGCAGAGAGACAGGGGGGATCTACGAGCAGTACTTC
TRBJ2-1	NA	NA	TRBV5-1	CASSPDFSPANEQFF	TGCGCCAGCAGCCCGGACTTTTCCCCCGCCAATGAGCAGTTCTTC
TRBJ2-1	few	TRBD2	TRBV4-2	CASSQVGTSPHEQFF	TGTGCCAGCAGCCAAGTTGGGACTAGCCCCCATGAGCAGTTCTTC
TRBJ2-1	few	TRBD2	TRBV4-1	CASSTRTSGSSYNEQFF	TGCGCCAGCAGCACACGGACTAGCGGGAGCTCCTACAATGAGCAGTTCTTC
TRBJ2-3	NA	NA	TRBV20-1	CSALRDRTDTQYF	TGCAGTGCGCTTCGGGACCGCACAGATACGCAGTATTTT
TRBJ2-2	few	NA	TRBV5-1	CASSLGRQRTMNTGELFF	TGCGCCAGCAGCTTGGGGAGACAGCGAACTATGAACACCGGGGAGCTGTTTTTT
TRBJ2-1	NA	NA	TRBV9	CASSVLAGSMNEQFF	TGTGCCAGCAGCGTATTGGCGGGAAGTATGAATGAGCAGTTCTTC
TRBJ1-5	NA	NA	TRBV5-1	CASSQDGALNQPQHF	TGCGCCAGCAGCCAGGACGGAGCCCTTAATCAGCCCCAGCATTTT
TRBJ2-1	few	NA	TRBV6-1	CASSALIRGLGDEQFF	TGTGCCAGCAGCGCTCTAATTCGTGGACTTGGGGATGAGCAGTTCTTC
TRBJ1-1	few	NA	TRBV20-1	CSARDGRLPMNTEAFF	TGCAGTGCTAGAGATGGCAGGCTACCCATGAACACTGAAGCTTTCTTT
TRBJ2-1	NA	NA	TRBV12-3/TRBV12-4	CASSLTGRWDEQFF	TGTGCCAGCAGTTTAACCGGGAGATGGGATGAGCAGTTCTTC
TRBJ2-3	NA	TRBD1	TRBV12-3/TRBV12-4	CASSLTGDFKSSTDTQYF	TGTGCCAGCAGTCTTACAGGGGATTTTAAATCTAGCACAGATACGCAGTATTTT
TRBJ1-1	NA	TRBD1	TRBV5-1	CASNPGTGGSEAFF	TGCGCCAGCAACCCCGGGACAGGGGGCTCTGAAGCTTTCTTT
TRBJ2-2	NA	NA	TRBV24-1	CATSVAGSTGELFF	TGTGCCACCAGTGTTGCGGGATCCACCGGGGAGCTGTTTTTT
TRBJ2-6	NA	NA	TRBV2	CAREFSGANVLTF	TGTGCCAGAGAGTTCTCTGGGGCCAACGTCCTGACTTTC